This T cell receptor (beta chain) was sequenced for a study of cytomegalovirus exposure and HLA in healthy donors (dated by TCRdb to between 2016 and 2019). Broadly, across the study: An earlier analysis of approximately 640 of the donors reported 276 Gb of sequence data and 117 million unique TCR beta sequences from about 180 million T cells. In the later analysis, no new phenotypic data were used to find candidate immune exposures; instead, reliance was placed on TCR beta sequences and their occurrence across donors. Among almost 400 genotyped donors of the cohort, an average of approximately 250,000 unique TCR beta nucleotide sequences were sequenced per donor, 15% to 20% of them non-productive. The study aimed to test whether cataloging public T cell receptors could reveal signatures of past pathogen exposure. Typing coverage varied by locus: about 620-640 donors for A, B, C, DRB1 and DQB1; some 520 for DQA1; approximately 610 for DPA1; around 490 for DPB1. A later analysis re-analyzed previously published TCR beta repertoires from 600 to 850 donors and added high-resolution HLA genotyping to study TCR occurrence patterns. In addition to the first cohort of approximately 650 subjects, a separate validation cohort of approximately 120 different subjects was used. About 310 gigabases of sequencing data and 70 million to 100 million unique TCR sequences were included in an early release covering about 700 HLA-typed donors. In a later genetic analysis, genome-wide SNP genotypes for about three fifths of the roughly 670 donors were used, and that subset was treated as a discovery cohort. Of the approximately 400 genotyped donors, over 80% were placed in the genetic ancestry cluster associated with self-reported Caucasian donors. The study used immunosequencing to profile the T cell repertoires of about 670 subjects and linked those repertoires to cytomegalovirus serostatus. Several DR-DQ haplotypes were treated as single units for association and clustering because of strong linkage in the cohort. Every repertoire in the discovery cohort had been generated on one and the same sequencing platform. HLA typing included class I and class II loci at four-digit resolution. Donor age, sex, ethnicity and CMV serostatus were compiled together with the repertoire data. An earlier analysis of 587 of the donors used high-throughput TCR beta sequencing to judge whether each TCR beta V gene segment behaved as functional or pseudogenic. High-throughput TCR immunosequencing, statistical association of individual TCRs with disease status, and machine learning were combined to predict cytomegalovirus infection status.

The cysteine opens and the phenylalanine closes a CDR3 of 14 amino acids. Only CDR3 DNA remains: 42 bases, in frame from the first base. V lost 4 bases and J lost 2 bases; the stretch between them is 11 bases long. The germline V gene sets CDR1 to SGHTA and CDR2 to FQGTGA. As regards this clone: The antigen this receptor binds is unknown. No base qualities exist here, and no much larger clone lies one base off it.

The cohort was made up of hundreds of healthy bone marrow donors. At the time of sampling, every cohort member was nominally healthy, though immune exposures that went unrecorded were likely present. The donor tested CMV seropositive, placing the donor among the 289 seropositive members of the cohort. Each donor provided a peripheral blood sample, and peripheral blood mononuclear cells were used for TCR beta sequencing. Genomic DNA was extracted from the blood cell samples with the Qiagen DNeasy Blood Extraction Kit. The library was obtained by the immunoSEQ multiplex PCR assay. For the multiplex PCR, a mixture combining 60 forward primers for TCR Vbeta segments and 13 reverse primers for TCR Jbeta segments was used. Amplification of the CDR3 region of rearranged TCR beta genes was performed with a multiplex PCR assay on genomic DNA. On the Illumina HiSeq System, the amplified TCR beta libraries were sequenced as 87-base-pair reads. Per the source publication's procedure: In a later analysis, 80 million or so unique TCR beta chains were counted across the approximately 670 repertoires, and approximately 11 million of these chains were shared by at least two donors. Raw reads were error-corrected and collapsed into unique sequences by a nearest-neighbor algorithm in which closely related sequences were merged to remove PCR and sequencing errors. Alignment of CDR3 sequences to IMGT reference sequences was used to assign V, D and J gene segments. For a sequence to be retained, a match of at least six nucleotides was required to both a V gene segment and a J gene segment. A rearrangement was called productive if the CDR3 had no stop codons and remained in frame with V and J, and every other rearrangement was called non-productive. Following IMGT convention, CDR3 was defined as the stretch from the second conserved V-encoded cysteine up to the conserved J-encoded phenylalanine. The earlier analysis of about 500 of the donors excluded sequences that lacked an unambiguous match to a single V gene segment. In an earlier analysis of 450 to 700 of the donors, V segments were called functional above 56.7% productive rearrangements and were called segregating when the between-donor standard deviation exceeded 5%. To diagnose cytomegalovirus status from the catalog of TCR beta chain sequences, a statistical classification framework was built. In a later analysis, TCR nucleotide sequences were compared against IMGT/GENE-DB human TR gene sequences so that V and J genes could be assigned. A later analysis assigned CDR3 sequences and most-parsimonious VDJ recombination scenarios with the TCRdist pipeline. In a later analysis, each TCR beta chain was defined by its CDR3 amino acid sequence together with its V-gene family, and reads without a unique V-gene family were excluded. As a way to deal with suspected cross-contamination and a sequencing artifact, a later analysis dropped hundreds of nucleotide sequences that were highly shared and had low generation probability. In a later analysis, a clonal expansion index was calculated for each public chain from normalized within-repertoire ranks of inferred template counts. Generation probabilities in a later analysis came from a VDJ recombination model fitted to out-of-frame rearrangements, and those results were checked against IGoR. In a later analysis, hypergeometric tests were used to score TCR-TCR, TCR-HLA and TCR-CMV co-occurrence, with a repertoire-size bias correction applied to TCR pairs. A later analysis estimated false discovery rates by permuting HLA or CMV assignments 20 times. In a later analysis, co-occurring TCRs were grouped using DBSCAN, and TCRdist sequence similarity was added for clustering within HLA-allele-positive subsets. Co-occurrence clustering excluded repertoires with fewer than 30,000 or more than 120,000 public chains, plus five with anomalous nucleotide sharing. TCRdb obtained this table from immuneACCESS and retained in-frame rearrangements with V and J assigned. These tables miss some clones; where compared with another copy, unresolved V genes account for less than half of the shortfall, and the remainder is unexplained. V, J and clone size were drawn from that table, and D and trimming were deduced from the DNA. The sample table contains some 210,000 clones; only one count was recorded for over 75% of them. Roughly a tenth of the sample is in the top ten clones.

The full study reports these points: Because some donors lacked HLA typing at each locus, the association tests relied only on the typed subset. Because counts were too low, some 16 rarely observed V segments, including chromosome 9 orphons, were excluded from the earlier analysis of fewer than 650 of the donors. Most TCR sequences were observed very rarely across donors, whereas some public TCRs were present in many individuals. Sequencing depth was assumed to be roughly uniform across donors in the presence/absence analyses, though that assumption may not hold. In a later genetic analysis, a missense DCLRE1C variant was associated with V-gene and J-gene trimming of TCR beta chains, and the association was replicated in an independent cohort. Several of the top co-occurrence clusters appeared to be linked to parvovirus B19, influenza, CMV and Epstein-Barr virus, according to a later analysis. Strong co-occurrence of HLA alleles, especially DR and DQ, made assigning TCR associations to individual alleles difficult. A cluster of highly shared sequence variants was judged likely to be a technical artifact of the sequencing pipeline. Most CMV-associated TCR beta chains appeared to be HLA-restricted in a later analysis, and the HLA associations seemed to be driven largely by CMV exposure. The authors suggested that the approach could potentially be generalized to other disease states and immunological phenotypes. A few of the identified cytomegalovirus-associated TCR beta chains were confirmed in vitro to be specific for cytomegalovirus antigens. The 87-base-pair reads could not distinguish some IMGT-functional V segments, including TRBV6-2 and TRBV6-3, so those segments were excluded. In a later analysis, HLA-associated TCR beta chains were found to be more clonally expanded and to have lower generation probabilities than equally common non-associated chains. In the study, around 160 TCR beta chains were listed as associated with cytomegalovirus. In both the original and validation cohorts, the classifier was reported to diagnose cytomegalovirus status with high specificity and sensitivity. Immune exposure information for the cohort was limited to CMV serostatus. Correlated functional status among segregating V segments might be attributable to linkage disequilibrium, but an unknown experimental factor could not be ruled out. In a later analysis, the rate of TCR association differed among HLA loci, with DRB1 alleles having the most associated TCRs and HLA-C alleles having the fewest. This cohort had only TCR beta chains sequenced, and the lack of alpha or paired-chain data limited which features could be detected. An earlier analysis of around 500 of the donors showed that most TCR beta V segments appeared in productive rearrangements either about 87% or about 30% of the time, which broadly matched IMGT annotations. A later analysis associated about 17,000 TCR beta sequences with specific HLA alleles at a false discovery rate of 0.05. A further reported finding was that TCR beta sequences accurately predicted the HLA-A and HLA-B alleles for most subjects in the first cohort. According to a later genetic analysis, donors in an Asian-associated ancestry cluster had fewer N-insertions in productive TCRs than the approximately 650-donor mean.

This clonotype originated in a woman in her forties or fifties in good health and CMV-seropositive. This receptor chain uses TRBV7-3 and TRBJ1-1; no D gene can be assigned with confidence. Sequenced sample: PBMCs. CDR3 protein: CASSSGGINTEAFF. Here is the DNA: TGTGCCAGCAGCTCAGGCGGGATTAACACTGAAGCTTTCTTT.